The source of this TCR beta chain is a study of T-cell reconstitution after alpha-beta-depleted transplantation in children. The CDR3 totals 12 residues. V was clipped by 2 bases and J by 6 bases, with 7 bases between them. Unique molecular identifiers were used in preparing the TCRbeta library. TCRdb re-called the PCR reads with MiXCR, one entry per CDR3 protein. The sample comprises about 97,000 distinct CDR3 sequences, approximately 6% of which are singletons, and 6% to 7% rests with the top ten. Regarding the study as a whole: Hyperexpanded clones declined; after one year, newly produced T cells mostly supplied diversity. As was reported, about two months after transplant, alpha-beta T cells came from several hundred expanded graft clones.

This clonotype was seen repeatedly, ten times or more. Its target is not known. This chain uses TRBV12-3 or TRBV12-4 with TRBJ1-2; D is ambiguous. Sequencing used PBMCs, mostly from graft donor cells, obtained 60 days after TCRalphabeta/CD19-depleted stem cell transplant. The TCR was taken from a female patient aged 2 to 10 who had a stem cell transplant for Fanconi anemia, so the T cells may come from the graft donor. The DNA of the CDR3 is TGTGCCAGCAGTTTATCTCTTCATGGCTACACCTTC. Amino acid sequence: CASSLSLHGYTF.